Listed here are 2 T cell receptor beta chains from one sample, sequenced in a study of cytomegalovirus exposure and HLA in healthy donors. This table comes from immunoSEQ multiplex PCR, and its TCRdb copy is limited to in-frame clones, with some not included. Here the sample spans tens of thousands of clones, 96% being singletons. The source material was PBMCs. The receptor set was obtained from a man aged 18 to 30 in good health and CMV-seronegative.

The genes are TRBV19 and TRBJ2-6, with 10 bases fitting TRBD1. After removal of 4 bases from V and 1 base from J, the junction contained 10 bases not matched to a gene. CDR1 is LNHDA, CDR2 SQIVND, per germline (reference sequence). This CDR3 contains 19 residues. CDR3 coding DNA: TGTGCCAGTAGTACCCGACAGGGGGCGCTGGGATCTGGGGCCAACGTCCTGACTTTC. Its protein is CASSTRQGALGSGANVLTF.

V usage is TRBV2 and J usage is TRBJ2-5; D uncertain. Trimming cost V 6 bases and J 1 base, with 9 bases left between them. The CDR3 runs to 13 residues. Looked up from germline, CDR1 is SNHLY and CDR2 is FYNNEI. In DNA form, the CDR3 reads TGTGCCAGCAGCCGGTTTATCCAAGAGACCCAGTACTTC. This sequence encodes CASSRFIQETQYF.